What follows are 24 T cell receptor beta chains derived from one specimen sequenced in a study of early T cells in non-severe SARS-CoV-2 infection. TCRdb reprocessed the 5' RACE reads with MiXCR, giving one entry per CDR3 protein. The table records 30,000 to 35,000 distinct CDR3 sequences, about 5% of them present only once. The specimen was whole blood. Every receptor here comes from an adult who was a healthcare worker with PCR-confirmed SARS-CoV-2 infection or an uninfected control (not recorded which).

This clonotype has a count of ten or more. In nucleotides, the CDR3 is TGCGCCAGCAGCCCGGAGGCAGCGGGGGGCGAGAATGAGCAGTTCTTC. Its translation is CASSPEAAGGENEQFF. The rearrangement uses TRBV5-1 and TRBJ2-1; TRBD2 matches 9 bases. There are 16 residues in the CDR3. Per the germline V gene, CDR1 is SGHRS and CDR2 is YFSETQ. J lost 7 bases, V lost 4 bases, and 12 bases had no gene match. Looking up the rest from reference TRBV5-1 and TRBJ2-1 gives the full variable domain: KAGVTQTPRYLIKTRGQQVTLSCSPISGHRSVSWYQQTPGQGLQFLFEYFSETQRNKGNFPGRFSGRQFSNSRSEMNVSTLELGDSALYLCASSPEAAGGENEQFFGPGTRLTVL.

This clonotype was detected ten times or more. The V and J genes are TRBV10-3 and TRBJ2-7; TRBD2 aligns across 8 bases. This CDR3 spans 15 amino acids. Losses at the gene ends were 4 bases for V and 5 bases for J; bases not matched to a gene: 10. The germline CDR1 and CDR2 sequences are ENHRY and SYGVKD. This CDR3 is CAISGPGTSPNEQYF. DNA of the CDR3: TGTGCCATCAGTGGTCCAGGGACTAGTCCCAACGAGCAGTACTTC.

The rearrangement joins TRBV7-9 to TRBJ1-4; possibly TRBD1 for D (5 bases). Trimming stripped 0 bases from V and 10 bases from J, with 21 bases between. Germline assignment: CDR1 SEHNR and CDR2 FQNEAQ (reference sequence). The CDR3 spans 17 residues. CDR3 region: CASSLAEATSQGGKLFF. DNA for the CDR3: TGTGCCAGCAGCTTAGCGGAGGCGACATCCCAGGGTGGAAAACTGTTTTTT.

The J gene is TRBJ2-3, the V gene TRBV28; D is undetermined. V gave up 6 bases and J gave up 3 bases, with 16 bases separating them. The CDR3 runs to 15 residues. Germline CDR1 and CDR2: MDHEN and SYDVKM. The CDR3: CASSLPVGRTDTQYF. The CDR3 DNA follows: TGTGCCAGCAGCCTCCCGGTGGGAAGGACAGATACGCAGTATTTT.

The sample holds many counts of this clonotype. The rearrangement joins TRBV12-3 or TRBV12-4 to TRBJ1-2; tentative D call: TRBD1 (6 bases). Trimming stripped 6 bases from V and 0 bases from J, with 23 bases between. The CDR3 extends over 18 amino acids. This chain's CDR3 is CASSLRLPDSTANYGYTF. DNA for the CDR3: TGTGCCAGCAGCCTACGCCTCCCGGACAGCACGGCTAACTATGGCTACACCTTC.

The sample holds many counts of this clonotype. J is TRBJ2-2 and V is TRBV2; D uncertain. There are 14 residues in the CDR3. Germline V lookup: CDR1 SNHLY, CDR2 FYNNEI. The V end lost 7 bases, the J end lost 2 bases, and 11 bases lay between the germline ends. The CDR3 DNA reads as TGTGCCAGCACGGCGGAGTTTAACACCGGGGAGCTGTTTTTT. Protein product: CASTAEFNTGELFF.

The J gene is TRBJ2-7, the V gene TRBV4-1; the match to TRBD1 covers 10 bases. The V gene's germline CDR1 is MGHRA and CDR2 YSYEKL. J gave up 6 bases and V 6 bases, and 11 bases lay outside the gene matches. The CDR3 runs to 15 residues. This CDR3 reads CASRPLLGQGSEQYF. CDR3 in DNA: TGCGCCAGCAGGCCTCTATTGGGACAGGGGAGCGAGCAGTACTTC.

This clonotype was seen many times. The chain joins TRBV5-1 to TRBJ2-1; D possibly corresponds to TRBD1 (6 bases). V shed 2 bases and J shed 7 bases, with 13 bases lying between them. The germline CDR1 and CDR2 sequences are SGHRS and YFSETQ. There are 14 residues in the CDR3. CDR3 in amino acids: CASSLTGSKNEQFF. The CDR3, as DNA: TGCGCCAGCAGCTTAACAGGGAGTAAGAATGAGCAGTTCTTC.

This clonotype was counted ten times or more. The J gene is TRBJ2-3, the V gene TRBV18; the D is unclear. Germline V gives CDR1 KGHSH, CDR2 LQKENI. The CDR3 spans 13 residues. Trimming left V 5 bases short and J 0 bases short, with 6 bases between. CDR3 nucleotides: TGTGCCAGCTCAGCCCAGAGCACAGATACGCAGTATTTT. It codes for CASSAQSTDTQYF.

The chain uses TRBV7-3 and TRBJ2-1; TRBD2 aligns across 10 bases. The junction had 4 bases not matched to a gene; V was cut back by 1 base and J by 7 bases. The V gene's germline CDR1 is SGHTA and CDR2 FQGTGA. CDR3 size: 15 residues. The CDR3 coding sequence is TGTGCCAGCAGCTTAAGGGCTAGCGGGGGTAATGAGCAGTTCTTC. Translation: CASSLRASGGNEQFF.

Ten or more counts support this clonotype. J is TRBJ2-1 and V is TRBV10-3; 10 bases map to TRBD2. The junction had 7 bases not matched to a gene; V was cut back by 6 bases and J by 2 bases. Germline V gives CDR1 ENHRY, CDR2 SYGVKD. The CDR3 totals 16 residues. The CDR3 protein is CAIRAWTSGAYNEQFF. CDR3 nucleotides: TGTGCCATCAGGGCCTGGACTAGCGGCGCCTACAATGAGCAGTTCTTC.

This chain joins TRBV6-5 and TRBJ2-1, with D perhaps TRBD2 (5 bases). Germline assignment: CDR1 MNHEY and CDR2 SVGAGI. V lost 2 bases and J lost 9, with 17 bases in between. The CDR3 extends over 15 amino acids. CDR3 sequence reads: CASSYPPDRAGEQFF. CDR3 DNA: TGTGCCAGCAGTTACCCCCCGGATAGGGCGGGTGAGCAGTTCTTC.

This clonotype was seen ten or more times. This chain uses TRBV30 with TRBJ1-1; no definite D call. This CDR3 spans 13 amino acids. V gave up 0 bases and J gave up 5 bases, with 10 bases separating them. Germline CDR1 and CDR2: GTSNPN and SVGIG (reference sequence). Here the CDR3 DNA reads TGTGCCTGGAGTGTAGAAATGCGAACTGAAGCTTTCTTT. Protein product: CAWSVEMRTEAFF.

The gene calls are TRBV6-6 and TRBJ1-5, with 7 bases matching TRBD1. Trimming took 7 bases from V and 7 from J; bases not matched to a gene: 16. Germline CDR1 is MNHNY and CDR2 is SVGAGI (reference sequence). This CDR3 has 16 amino acids. The CDR3 nucleotides read TGTGCCAGCACTAACCGGGACAGAGACCCTCGACAGCCCCAGCATTTT. It specifies CASTNRDRDPRQPQHF.

The chain links TRBV7-9 to TRBJ2-2; no firm D call. CDR1 and CDR2 (germline): SEHNR, FQNEAQ (reference sequence). The CDR3 extends over 12 amino acids. Trimming left V 3 bases short and J 7 bases short, with 6 bases between. In DNA, the CDR3 is TGTGCCAGCAGCTTTATGGTCGGGGAGCTGTTTTTT. It is translated as CASSFMVGELFF.

This clonotype is labeled medium-sized. The chain joins TRBV12-3 or TRBV12-4 to TRBJ1-5, with 7 bases fitting TRBD1. The J segment lost 3 bases and the V segment lost 1 base, leaving 3 bases of the junction unmatched. The CDR3 runs to 15 residues. This CDR3 reads CASSLGGQNNQPQHF. The DNA of the CDR3 is TGTGCCAGCAGTTTAGGGGGACAGAACAATCAGCCCCAGCATTTT.

The J gene is TRBJ2-7, the V gene TRBV5-1; perhaps TRBD1 as D (6 bases). Trimming cost V 5 bases and J 3 bases, with 15 bases left between them. The germline V gene has CDR1 SGHRS and CDR2 YFSETQ. This CDR3 has 14 residues. Here the CDR3 reads CASRPTWDIYEQYF. In nucleotides, the CDR3 is TGCGCCAGCAGACCGACTTGGGACATCTACGAGCAGTACTTC. The entire variable domain, with the rest obtained from reference TRBV5-1 and TRBJ2-7, is as follows: KAGVTQTPRYLIKTRGQQVTLSCSPISGHRSVSWYQQTPGQGLQFLFEYFSETQRNKGNFPGRFSGRQFSNSRSEMNVSTLELGDSALYLCASRPTWDIYEQYFGPGTRLTVT.

This rearrangement joins TRBV4-1 to TRBJ2-7, with D perhaps TRBD1 (6 bases). Trimming pared 0 bases from V and 6 bases from J, leaving 9 bases between. This CDR3 is 13 amino acids long. Germline assignment: CDR1 MGHRA and CDR2 YSYEKL. The CDR3 region is CASSQEGAGEQYF. The CDR3 nucleotides read TGCGCCAGCAGCCAAGAGGGGGCCGGCGAGCAGTACTTC.

This clonotype was seen ten or more times. The genes are TRBV6-6 and TRBJ2-5; D remains ambiguous. Trimming removed 5 bases from V and 5 bases from J, with 9 bases in between. CDR3 length equals 12 residues. Germline V gene lookup returns CDR1 MNHNY and CDR2 SVGAGI (reference sequence). CDR3 in DNA: TGTGCCAGCAGTCCCTCCGAGGAGACCCAGTACTTC. As protein: CASSPSEETQYF.

This clonotype was detected ten times or more. V and J are TRBV7-2 and TRBJ2-1; D uncertain. V shed 2 bases and J shed 8 bases, with 4 bases lying between them. Germline assignment: CDR1 SGHTA and CDR2 FQGNSA. This CDR3 has 11 residues. The CDR3 region is CASSLSHEQFF. Here the CDR3 DNA reads TGTGCCAGCAGCTTAAGCCATGAGCAGTTCTTC.

The V and J genes are TRBV3-1 and TRBJ2-4; 7 bases match TRBD2. This CDR3 has 20 residues. The germline gives CDR1 LGHDT, CDR2 YNNKEL (reference sequence). V lost 3 bases to trimming and J lost 0 bases; unmatched junction nucleotides: 17. The CDR3 nucleotides are TGTGCCAGCAGCCAGTTCGGTGGGCTAGCGGTTTTGGGAGCCAAAAACATTCAGTACTTC. Encoded protein: CASSQFGGLAVLGAKNIQYF.

The chain uses TRBV20-1 and TRBJ1-3, with TRBD1 matching 8 bases. From germline, CDR1 is DFQATT and CDR2 SNEGSKA (reference sequence). This CDR3 is 15 amino acids long. Trimming at V came to 2 bases and at J to 0 bases, leaving 3 bases not matched to a gene. CDR3 nucleotides: TGCAGTGCTAGACTAGGGACAGGCTCTGGAAACACCATATATTTT. Protein sequence: CSARLGTGSGNTIYF.

At least ten counts were recorded for this clonotype. The CDR3, as DNA: TGTGCCAGCAGCGATGGAGCCAATCAGCCCCAGCATTTT. Its translation is CASSDGANQPQHF. This sequence joins TRBV3-1 and TRBJ1-5; no firm D call. The CDR3 covers 13 residues. CDR1 LGHDT and CDR2 YNNKEL come from the germline V gene (reference sequence). Trimming removed 5 bases from V and 3 bases from J, with 8 bases in between.

V is TRBV9 and J is TRBJ2-7; 11 bases map to TRBD1. Germline CDR1 and CDR2: SGDLS and YYNGEE. The CDR3 sequence is 16 residues long. Trimming at V came to 0 bases and at J to 7 bases, leaving 9 bases not matched to a gene. The CDR3 nucleotides read TGTGCCAGCAGCGTAGCACCTGGACAGGGGGCCGGGGAGCAGTACTTC. Translated: CASSVAPGQGAGEQYF.